Following are 6 T cell receptor beta chains from one sample sequenced in a study of cytomegalovirus exposure and HLA in healthy donors. Both 60 Vbeta primers and 13 Jbeta primers went into the PCR. Only in-frame clones appear in the TCRdb table, and some are missing; sequencing was by immunoSEQ multiplex PCR. Among about 140,000 clones, around 83% were seen once, and the ten largest hold under 1.5%. Sequencing was performed on PBMCs. These receptors all come from a male donor in good health and CMV-seropositive.

The J gene is TRBJ2-7, the V gene TRBV28, with TRBD2 matching 7 bases. The J segment lost 5 bases and the V segment lost 5 bases, leaving 12 bases of the junction unmatched. Germline V gene data show CDR1 as MDHEN and CDR2 as SYDVKM. The CDR3 spans 15 residues. In DNA, the CDR3 is TGTGCCAGCAGTCCCCGGGGTAGCGGGCTTGACGAGCAGTACTTC. Translated, it gives CASSPRGSGLDEQYF.

This chain connects TRBV13 to TRBJ2-5, with 11 positions matching TRBD2. The CDR3 is 15 residues long. V shed 4 bases, J shed 1 base, and the junction held 2 bases outside the gene matches. Germline CDR1 reads PRHDT; CDR2 reads FYEKMQ (reference sequence). CDR3 sequence reads: CASSSLAGGQETQYF. CDR3 nucleotide sequence: TGTGCCAGCAGCTCCCTAGCGGGGGGCCAAGAGACCCAGTACTTC.

The chain couples TRBV11-3 to TRBJ2-1; maybe TRBD1 (5 bases). Trimming removed 1 base from V and 4 bases from J, with 11 bases in between. The V gene's germline CDR1 is SGHNT and CDR2 YENEEA. The CDR3 contains 15 residues. This CDR3 is CASSLGGGTYNEQFF. In DNA, the CDR3 is TGTGCCAGCAGCTTAGGGGGCGGCACATACAATGAGCAGTTCTTC.

The V and J genes are TRBV6-6 and TRBJ2-7, with a tentative D call TRBD1 (6 bases). There are 14 residues in the CDR3. Trimming shortened V by 8 bases and J by 0 bases, and 14 bases separated the two germline ends. The germline V gene encodes CDR1 MNHNY and CDR2 SVGAGI (reference sequence). CDR3 residues: CASSWGPSSYEQYF. The DNA for the CDR3 is TGTGCCAGCTCATGGGGGCCCAGCTCCTACGAGCAGTACTTC.

This clone was seen just once. The rearrangement joins TRBV6-5 to TRBJ2-1; perhaps TRBD2 as D (5 bases). V was trimmed by 0 bases and J by 6 bases, leaving 9 bases between them. CDR1 is MNHEY and CDR2 is SVGAGI in the germline V gene. This CDR3 is built from 14 residues. CDR3 sequence reads: CASSYSMSGNEQFF. DNA for the CDR3: TGTGCCAGCAGTTACTCGATGAGCGGCAATGAGCAGTTCTTC.

The chain employs TRBV4-1 and TRBJ2-7; perhaps TRBD1 as D (5 bases). The CDR3 is made up of 18 amino acids. Per germline, CDR1 MGHRA and CDR2 YSYEKL. V shed 4 bases and J shed 1 base, with 23 bases lying between them. The CDR3 sequence: CASSLQPIQGGWSYEQYF. CDR3 coding DNA: TGCGCCAGCAGCCTCCAGCCGATCCAGGGTGGGTGGTCCTACGAGCAGTACTTC.